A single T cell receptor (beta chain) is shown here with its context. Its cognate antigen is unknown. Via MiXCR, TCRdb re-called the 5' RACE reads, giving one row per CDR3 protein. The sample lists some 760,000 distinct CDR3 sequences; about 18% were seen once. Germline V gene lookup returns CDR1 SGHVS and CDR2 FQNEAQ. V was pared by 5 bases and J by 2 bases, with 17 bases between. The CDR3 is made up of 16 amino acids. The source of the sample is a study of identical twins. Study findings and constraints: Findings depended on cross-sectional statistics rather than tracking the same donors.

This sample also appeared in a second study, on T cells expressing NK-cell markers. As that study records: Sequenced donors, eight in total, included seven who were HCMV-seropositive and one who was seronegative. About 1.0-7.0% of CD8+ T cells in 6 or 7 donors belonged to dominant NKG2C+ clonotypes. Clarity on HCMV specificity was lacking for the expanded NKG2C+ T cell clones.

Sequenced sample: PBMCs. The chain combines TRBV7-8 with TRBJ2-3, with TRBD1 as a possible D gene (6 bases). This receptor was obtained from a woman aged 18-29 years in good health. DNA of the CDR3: TGTGCCAGCAGCCCAAACCACAGGGTCTACACAGATACGCAGTATTTT. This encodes CASSPNHRVYTDTQYF.